Each of the 25 T cell receptor beta chains below was sequenced from the same sample in a study of patients and donors after allogeneic stem cell transplantation. TCRdb reanalysed the RT-PCR reads using MiXCR and keeps one entry per CDR3 protein. Altogether hundreds of thousands of distinct CDR3 sequences are present, 15% to 20% being singletons, with the ten largest covering over 6%. Material for sequencing was blood, either unsorted or a sorted T cell fraction (not recorded which). Every receptor here comes from a human donor who was either an allogeneic HSCT recipient or a stem cell or donor lymphocyte infusion donor (not recorded which). It is not recorded whose cells these are; they may come from a transplant donor.

The chain combines TRBV27 with TRBJ2-3, with 10 bases that match TRBD2. The CDR3 covers 15 residues. CDR1 and CDR2 (germline): MNHEY, SMNVEV (reference sequence). The V and J ends lost 5 bases and 8 bases, in that order; junction bases with no gene match: 10. CDR3 in DNA: TGTGCCAGCAGTCCGGCTAGCGGGAGTCAAGTTACGCAGTATTTT. Translated: CASSPASGSQVTQYF.

This clonotype was seen only a few times. V and J are TRBV6-1 and TRBJ1-1; no clear D gene. Trimming left V 2 bases short and J 11 bases short, with 15 bases between. CDR1 is MNHNS, CDR2 SASEGT, per germline. This CDR3 region has 13 residues. DNA for the CDR3: TGTGCCAGCAGTGAACCGGGGAGGAGGGTCGCTTTCTTT. Protein product: CASSEPGRRVAFF.

In this sample, this clonotype turned up a few times. The chain recombines TRBV9 with TRBJ2-1; 14 positions match TRBD2. Trimming cost V 4 bases and J 5 bases; bases outside gene matches: 8. CDR1 and CDR2 from the germline V gene are SGDLS and YYNGEE. The CDR3 loop spans 17 amino acids. The DNA of the CDR3 is TGTGCCAGCAGCAGACCAGGGACTAGCGGGGGCCACAATGAGCAGTTCTTC. Its translation is CASSRPGTSGGHNEQFF.

This clonotype was detected a few times. V gene TRBV9 combines with J gene TRBJ2-1, with TRBD2 identical over 7 bases. Germline V gene data show CDR1 as SGDLS and CDR2 as YYNGEE. This CDR3 has 13 amino acids. After removal of 0 bases from V and 14 bases from J, the junction contained 8 bases not matched to a gene. CDR3 sequence (DNA): TGTGCCAGCAGCGTAGCTCGCGGGGGAGAAGAGTTCTTC. This sequence encodes CASSVARGGEEFF.

This clonotype came up once. In DNA form, the CDR3 reads TGTGCCAGCAGTCCAGAAGGGGGCCAGCCCCAGCATTTT. Protein product: CASSPEGGQPQHF. The V gene is TRBV2, the J gene TRBJ1-5, with 7 positions matching TRBD1. This CDR3 is built from 13 residues. The V segment lost 5 bases and the J segment 7 bases; nucleotides outside the gene matches: 5. Germline V gene sequence: CDR1 SNHLY, CDR2 FYNNEI.

The chain joins TRBV6-1 to TRBJ2-3; tentative D call: TRBD2 (6 bases). CDR3 length: 14 amino acids. V gave up 7 bases and J gave up 0 bases, with 11 bases separating them. CDR1 is MNHNS, CDR2 SASEGT, per germline. This CDR3 is CASKGGASTDTQYF. CDR3 in DNA: TGTGCCAGCAAGGGCGGGGCTAGCACAGATACGCAGTATTTT.

The chain is built from TRBV2 and TRBJ2-5; D is perhaps TRBD1 (5 bases). Germline V lookup: CDR1 SNHLY, CDR2 FYNNEI. There are 14 residues in the CDR3. The V and J ends lost 2 bases and 7 bases respectively, with 14 bases between them. This CDR3 reads CASSEMGLDGTQYF. The CDR3 nucleotides read TGTGCCAGCAGTGAAATGGGGCTAGACGGGACCCAGTACTTC.

The V and J genes are TRBV11-2 and TRBJ2-1; D possibly corresponds to TRBD1 (6 bases). V lost 6 bases, J lost 5 bases, and 17 bases lay in between. This CDR3 contains 15 residues. Germline V CDR1 and CDR2: SGHAT, FQNNGV. CDR3 bases: TGTGCCAGCAGGAACCGGGACAACCTAAACAATGAGCAGTTCTTC. Its translation: CASRNRDNLNNEQFF.

This clonotype was recorded a few times. The chain uses TRBV3-1 and TRBJ1-2; weak D call: TRBD1 (5 bases). Germline-derived CDR1 and CDR2 are LGHDT and YNNKEL (reference sequence). With 0 bases removed from V and 6 bases from J, the gap between germline ends came to 20 bases. The CDR3 has 17 residues. Here the CDR3 reads CASSQDSLGGRANGYTF. CDR3 nucleotide sequence: TGTGCCAGCAGCCAAGACTCTCTTGGGGGTAGGGCGAATGGCTACACCTTC.

This chain connects TRBV7-6 to TRBJ2-2, with a tentative D call TRBD2 (5 bases). Germline-derived CDR1 and CDR2 are SGHVS and FNYEAQ. CDR3 size: 13 residues. Trimming cost V 8 bases and J 7 bases, with 14 bases left between them. The CDR3 bases are TGTGCCAGCGGCAGCGGCCAAGGCGGGGAGCTGTTTTTT. This sequence encodes CASGSGQGGELFF.

This clonotype was picked up a small number of times. The chain carries TRBV6-2 or TRBV6-3 and TRBJ2-3, with 7 nucleotides matching TRBD2. The CDR3 sequence is 13 residues long. V lost 7 bases and J lost 10; bases outside the gene matches: 11. Per germline, CDR1 MNHEY and CDR2 SVGEGT. In nucleotides, the CDR3 is TGTGCCAGCACCCAGCGGGGCCACGGAGCGCAGTATTTT. Translation: CASTQRGHGAQYF.

This clonotype came up a few times. The chain uses TRBV14 and TRBJ1-1, with D possibly matching TRBD1 (6 bases). The germline V gene encodes CDR1 SGHDN and CDR2 FVKESK. V lost 4 bases and J lost 1, with 13 bases in between. CDR3 length: 15 amino acids. The CDR3 is CASSPSPRGNTEAFF. The CDR3 DNA sequence: TGTGCCAGCAGCCCCAGCCCCAGGGGGAACACTGAAGCTTTCTTT.

The chain uses TRBV9 and TRBJ2-1; D ambiguous. The V end lost 0 bases, the J end lost 9 bases, and 10 bases lay between the germline ends. The CDR3 runs 13 residues. Germline CDR1 SGDLS, CDR2 YYNGEE. DNA for the CDR3: TGTGCCAGCAGCGTAGATCGGTATTCTGAGCAGTTCTTC. It is translated as CASSVDRYSEQFF.

Many counts were recorded for this clonotype. The chain has TRBV10-3 and TRBJ2-7, with 7 bases fitting TRBD2. In germline, CDR1 is ENHRY, CDR2 SYGVKD. V shed 6 bases, J shed 0 bases, and the junction held 17 bases outside the gene matches. CDR3 length: 18 amino acids. The CDR3 sequence is CAIRSKLGEGKVSYEQYF. The CDR3 region has the DNA TGTGCCATCAGATCAAAACTAGGGGAGGGAAAGGTCTCCTACGAGCAGTACTTC.

CDR3 loop: CASSRKQETQYF. CDR3 DNA: TGTGCCAGCAGCCGTAAGCAAGAGACCCAGTACTTC. J is TRBJ2-5 and V is TRBV3-1; the D is unclear. V lost 4 bases, J lost 2 bases, and 5 bases lay in between. The germline V gene has CDR1 LGHDT and CDR2 YNNKEL (reference sequence). The CDR3 is 12 residues long.

The chain has TRBV25-1 and TRBJ1-3, with D uncertain. The CDR3 totals 12 residues. Deletions cut 0 bases from V and 3 bases from J, with 0 bases between. From germline, CDR1 is MGHDK and CDR2 SYGVNS. In DNA, the CDR3 is TGTGCCAGCAGTGAATATGGAAACACCATATATTTT. As protein: CASSEYGNTIYF.

The CDR3 is CSARHLTGDGNSPLHF. CDR3 nucleotides: TGCAGTGCTAGACACCTCACAGGGGATGGGAATTCACCCCTCCACTTT. The chain employs TRBV20-1 and TRBJ1-6; the match to TRBD1 covers 7 bases. CDR3 length: 16 amino acids. CDR1 is DFQATT and CDR2 is SNEGSKA in the germline V gene (reference sequence). The V gene end was trimmed by 2 bases and the J gene end by 7 bases; junction bases not matched to a gene: 11.

J is TRBJ2-1 and V is TRBV6-2 or TRBV6-3, with D perhaps matching TRBD1 or TRBD2 (5 bases each). Germline V lookup: CDR1 MNHEY, CDR2 SVGEGT. Trimming took off 7 bases at V and 15 bases at J, with 16 bases between the two ends. This CDR3 is 11 amino acids long. CDR3 in amino acids: CASTHEGWAFF. DNA for the CDR3: TGTGCCAGCACCCACGAGGGGTGGGCGTTCTTC.

The rearrangement joins TRBV7-2 to TRBJ1-4; 9 bases fit TRBD1. CDR1 is SGHTA, CDR2 FQGNSA, per germline. V gave up 4 bases and J gave up 2 bases; unmatched junction bases: 2. This CDR3 has 15 residues. Here the CDR3 reads CASSSDRGTNEKLFF. The CDR3 DNA is TGTGCCAGCAGCTCCGACAGGGGGACTAATGAAAAACTGTTTTTT.

In this sample, this clonotype turned up a few times. The DNA of the CDR3 is TGCAGCGTCAACCGGGACAGGGGATACAATGAGCAGTTCTTC. Amino acids: CSVNRDRGYNEQFF. The chain has TRBV29-1 and TRBJ2-1; 10 bases are a match to TRBD1. The V gene end was trimmed by 6 bases and the J gene end by 4 bases; junction bases not matched to a gene: 6. The CDR3 spans 14 residues. Per the germline V gene, CDR1 is SQVTM and CDR2 is ANQGSEA.

This clonotype has only a few counts. The V and J genes are TRBV20-1 and TRBJ1-2; 9 nucleotides align to TRBD1. This CDR3 is 15 amino acids long. CDR1 and CDR2 (germline): DFQATT, SNEGSKA (reference sequence). J gave up 2 bases and V 1 base, and 5 bases lay outside the gene matches. CDR3 bases: TGCAGTGCTAGAGTACCGGGACAGGGAAACTATGGCTACACCTTC. This codes for CSARVPGQGNYGYTF.

The CDR3 is CSVEASRDRGHGYTF. CDR3 DNA: TGCAGCGTTGAGGCCAGCCGGGACAGGGGACATGGCTACACCTTC. The chain joins TRBV29-1 to TRBJ1-2; 10 bases map to TRBD1. From germline, CDR1 is SQVTM and CDR2 ANQGSEA. The CDR3 extends over 15 amino acids. The junction had 10 bases not matched to a gene; V was cut back by 3 bases and J by 6 bases. Filled out from reference TRBV29-1 and TRBJ1-2, the complete variable domain reads SAVISQKPSRDICQRGTSLTIQCQVDSQVTMMFWYRQQPGQSLTLIATANQGSEATYESGFVIDKFPISRPNLTFSTLTVSNMSPEDSSIYLCSVEASRDRGHGYTFGSGTRLTVV.

The chain uses TRBV20-1 and TRBJ1-5, with 8 bases that match TRBD1. This CDR3 spans 16 amino acids. J lost 6 bases, V lost 6 bases, and 16 bases had no gene match. CDR1 is DFQATT, CDR2 SNEGSKA, per germline (reference sequence). CDR3 DNA: TGCAGTGCCGGGGGCAGGGGGCGAGTAGGGAGTCAGCCCCAGCATTTT. As protein: CSAGGRGRVGSQPQHF.

The V call is TRBV14, the J call TRBJ2-5; 7 bases match TRBD1. The length of the CDR3 is 15 residues. Germline trimming cut 0 bases from V and 5 bases from J; bases unmatched to any gene: 6. CDR1 is SGHDN and CDR2 is FVKESK in the germline V gene. The CDR3 loop is CASSQDPQGWETQYF. The CDR3 bases are TGTGCCAGCAGCCAAGACCCACAGGGGTGGGAGACCCAGTACTTC.

The chain employs TRBV5-1 and TRBJ2-1; the match to TRBD2 covers 8 bases. The CDR3 runs to 13 residues. Trimming at V came to 4 bases and at J to 7 bases, leaving 4 bases not matched to a gene. Germline V gives CDR1 SGHRS, CDR2 YFSETQ. DNA for the CDR3: TGCGCCAGCAGCAGGACTAGCTCGAATGAGCAGTTCTTC. Amino acids: CASSRTSSNEQFF.